The sequence of this T cell receptor (beta chain) was determined in a study of blood T cell repertoires in COVID-19. Across the study: Sites in the United States, Italy and Spain provided acute and convalescent COVID-19 samples.

Study members were between roughly 18 and 100 years old and lived in 25 or so US regions. Clinical histories supplied by participants themselves formed the basis of cohort assignment. As originally analysed: It was from reference gene primer amplification that nucleated cell counts were estimated. The data were produced by immunoSEQ multiplex PCR, yet TCRdb's version contains in-frame clones alone and is incomplete. The V and J calls and clone size come from that table; D and trimming were worked out from the DNA. The table has about 140,000 clones, approximately 84% seen once. CDR3 length equals 16 residues. CDR1 and CDR2 from the germline V gene are GTSNPN and SVGIG (reference sequence). V was clipped by 0 bases and J by 0 bases, with 14 bases between them.

The source of this sequence is a woman aged 18-29 years who had been exposed to COVID-19. Sequenced sample: PBMCs or T cells enriched from blood (not recorded which). This rearrangement joins TRBV30 to TRBJ1-1; D unresolved. As DNA, the CDR3 is TGTGCCTGGAGTGTACGGATCGGGGTCGTGAACACTGAAGCTTTCTTT. It specifies CAWSVRIGVVNTEAFF.